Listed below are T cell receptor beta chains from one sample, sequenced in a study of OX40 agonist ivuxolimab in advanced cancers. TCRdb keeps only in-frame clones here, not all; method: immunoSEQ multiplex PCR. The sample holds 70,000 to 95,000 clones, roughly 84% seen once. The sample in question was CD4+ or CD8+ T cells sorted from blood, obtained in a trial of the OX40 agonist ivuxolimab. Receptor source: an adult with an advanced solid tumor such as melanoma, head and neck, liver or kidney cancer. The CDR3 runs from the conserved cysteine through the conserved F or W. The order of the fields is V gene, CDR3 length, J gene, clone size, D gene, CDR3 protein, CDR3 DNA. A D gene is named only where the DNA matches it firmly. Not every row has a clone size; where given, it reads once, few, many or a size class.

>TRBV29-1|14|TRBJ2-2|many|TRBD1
CSVEGQGAIGELFF
TGCAGCGTTGAAGGGCAGGGGGCGATCGGGGAGCTGTTTTTT
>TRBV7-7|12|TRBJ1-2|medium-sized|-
CASSCGEYGYTF
TGTGCCAGCAGCTGCGGGGAGTATGGCTACACCTTC
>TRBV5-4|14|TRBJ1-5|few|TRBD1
CASSRQGSNQPQHF
TGTGCCAGCAGCCGACAGGGTAGCAATCAGCCCCAGCATTTT
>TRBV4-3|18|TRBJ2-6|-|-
CASSQDLIDSLGANVLTF
TGCGCCAGCAGCCAAGATCTCATCGATTCTCTGGGAGCCAACGTCCTGACTTTC
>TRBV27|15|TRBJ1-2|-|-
CASSKEGRALYGYTF
TGTGCCAGCAGTAAGGAGGGACGGGCCCTCTATGGCTACACCTTC
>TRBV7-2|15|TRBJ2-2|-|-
CASSLGQPNTGELFF
TGTGCCAGCAGCTTGGGTCAGCCGAACACCGGGGAGCTGTTTTTT
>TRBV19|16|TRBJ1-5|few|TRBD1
CASSIAAGQGIEPQHF
TGTGCCAGTAGTATTGCAGCCGGACAGGGGATTGAGCCCCAGCATTTT
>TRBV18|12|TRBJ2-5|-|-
CASSPERGTQYF
TGTGCCAGCTCACCTGAGAGGGGGACCCAGTACTTC
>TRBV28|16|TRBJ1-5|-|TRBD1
CASSSPRQGVVQPQHF
TGTGCCAGCAGTAGTCCGAGACAGGGTGTGGTTCAGCCCCAGCATTTT
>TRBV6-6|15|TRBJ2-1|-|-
CASSSQVEPYNEQFF
TGTGCCAGCAGCAGCCAAGTAGAACCCTACAATGAGCAGTTCTTC
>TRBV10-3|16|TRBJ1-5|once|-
CAISASGDIPNQPQHF
TGTGCCATCAGTGCCTCGGGGGACATCCCCAATCAGCCCCAGCATTTT
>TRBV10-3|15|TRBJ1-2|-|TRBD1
CAIGAGGSPNYGYTF
TGTGCCATCGGGGCAGGGGGCTCTCCTAACTATGGCTACACCTTC
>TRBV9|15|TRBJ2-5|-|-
CASSVTGTGQETQYF
TGTGCCAGCAGCGTAACGGGGACGGGACAAGAGACCCAGTACTTC
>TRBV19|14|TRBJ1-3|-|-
CASSTSGPGNTIYF
TGTGCCAGTAGTACGTCGGGGCCTGGAAACACCATATATTTT
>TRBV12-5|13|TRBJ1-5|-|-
CASGLDNYQPQHF
TGTGCTAGTGGTTTGGACAACTATCAGCCCCAGCATTTT
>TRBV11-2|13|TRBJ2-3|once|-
CASSLGRSGTQYF
TGTGCCAGCAGCCTGGGGCGCAGCGGTACGCAGTATTTT